These 12 T cell receptor beta chains share one sample of origin, sequenced in a study of radiotherapy plus CTLA-4 blockade in lung cancer. This table comes from immunoSEQ multiplex PCR, and its TCRdb copy is limited to in-frame clones, with some not included. Altogether roughly 53,000 clones are present, approximately 79% being singletons, with the ten largest covering 3.2%. The sample in question was peripheral blood, obtained from a patient treated with radiotherapy plus ipilimumab. These receptors all stem from a human donor with non-small cell lung cancer who had a partial response to radiotherapy plus ipilimumab.

This clone was found once. This chain connects TRBV9 to TRBJ2-7, with D possibly matching TRBD1 (5 bases). Germline lookup yields CDR1 SGDLS and CDR2 YYNGEE. V lost 9 bases and J lost 0, with 7 bases in between. The CDR3 is 11 residues long. The CDR3 loop reads CATTGSYEQYF. As DNA, the CDR3 is TGTGCCACTACAGGCTCCTACGAGCAGTACTTC.

CDR3 sequence: CASSVARLNSEQYF. CDR3 coding DNA: TGTGCCAGCAGCGTAGCGAGACTAAACTCGGAGCAGTACTTC. The chain joins TRBV9 to TRBJ2-5, with D possibly being TRBD2 (5 bases). This CDR3 comprises 14 residues. The germline CDR1 and CDR2 sequences are SGDLS and YYNGEE. The V gene lost 0 bases and the J gene lost 11 bases, with 17 bases spanning the gap.

The chain links TRBV27 to TRBJ1-2, with no clear D. Per germline, CDR1 MNHEY and CDR2 SMNVEV (reference sequence). The CDR3 spans 16 residues. The V end was cut by 7 bases, the J end by 3 bases, with 21 bases between. The CDR3 reads CASTSWGERGYYGYTF. The CDR3 bases are TGTGCCAGCACCTCCTGGGGAGAGCGAGGGTACTATGGCTACACCTTC.

This clone appeared a single time. The genes are TRBV9 and TRBJ2-5; TRBD1 is a possible D gene (7 bases). The CDR3 loop spans 16 amino acids. V dropped 4 bases and J dropped 5 bases, with 21 bases sitting between them. Per germline, CDR1 SGDLS and CDR2 YYNGEE. The CDR3: CASSSSPGGSGETQYF. The CDR3, as DNA: TGTGCCAGCAGCTCGAGTCCAGGGGGGTCGGGGGAGACCCAGTACTTC.

V usage is TRBV6-1 and J usage is TRBJ2-5, with 9 positions matching TRBD1. CDR1 is MNHNS and CDR2 is SASEGT in the germline V gene. J was trimmed by 4 bases and V by 8 bases; bases with no gene match: 2. This CDR3 spans 12 amino acids. The CDR3 bases are TGTGCCAGCTTGACAGGGGGAGAGACCCAGTACTTC. Its translation is CASLTGGETQYF.

The chain joins TRBV18 to TRBJ2-7, with TRBD1 matching 10 bases. Germline CDR1 and CDR2: KGHSH and LQKENI. J gave up 5 bases and V 6 bases, and 4 bases lay outside the gene matches. This CDR3 contains 13 residues. CDR3 sequence: CASSSGQGNEQYF. As DNA, the CDR3 is TGTGCCAGCTCCTCGGGACAGGGGAACGAGCAGTACTTC. Full variable domain (outside the CDR3, taken from reference TRBV18 and TRBJ2-7): NAGVMQNPRHLVRRRGQEARLRCSPMKGHSHVYWYRQLPEEGLKFMVYLQKENIIDESGMPKERFSAEFPKEGPSILRIQQVVRGDSAAYFCASSSGQGNEQYFGPGTRLTVT.

This clone has more than one count but fewer than ten. The chain links TRBV6-6 to TRBJ1-3; TRBD1 aligns across 8 bases. The ends lost 5 bases at V and 2 bases at J; junction bases unmatched: 2. Germline V CDR1 and CDR2: MNHNY, SVGAGI (reference sequence). This CDR3 contains 14 residues. The CDR3 loop reads CASSGQGTGNTIYF. In nucleotides, the CDR3 is TGTGCCAGCAGTGGACAGGGTACTGGAAACACCATATATTTT.

The chain uses TRBV5-6 and TRBJ1-5; 8 nucleotides line up with TRBD1. This CDR3 is 13 amino acids long. J lost 5 bases, V lost 4 bases, and 2 bases had no gene match. Germline V gene sequence: CDR1 SGHDT, CDR2 YYEEEE. The CDR3 is CASSRTGYQPQHF. In nucleotides, the CDR3 is TGTGCCAGCAGCAGGACAGGGTATCAGCCCCAGCATTTT. The full variable domain, in which reference TRBV5-6 and TRBJ1-5 provide the parts outside the CDR3, is DAGVTQSPTHLIKTRGQQVTLRCSPKSGHDTVSWYQQALGQGPQFIFQYYEEEERQRGNFPDRFSGHQFPNYSSELNVNALLLGDSALYLCASSRTGYQPQHFGDGTRLSIL.

The rearrangement links TRBV30 to TRBJ1-2; 10 positions agree with TRBD1. CDR1 and CDR2 (germline): GTSNPN, SVGIG (reference sequence). With 0 bases clipped from V and 7 bases from J, the junction kept 8 bases outside the gene matches. There are 15 residues in the CDR3. The CDR3 sequence: CAWSVGLTGGGGYTF. In nucleotides, the CDR3 is TGTGCCTGGAGTGTCGGTTTGACAGGGGGCGGTGGCTACACCTTC. Based on the CDR3 plus reference TRBV30 and TRBJ1-2, the full variable domain is SQTIHQWPATLVQPVGSPLSLECTVEGTSNPNLYWYRQAAGRGLQLLFYSVGIGQISSEVPQNLSASRPQDRQFILSSKKLLLSDSGFYLCAWSVGLTGGGGYTFGSGTRLTVV.

The chain uses TRBV14 and TRBJ2-5; 12 positions agree with TRBD1. Germline V gene sequence: CDR1 SGHDN, CDR2 FVKESK. The CDR3 consists of 14 residues. After removal of 5 bases from V and 11 bases from J, the junction contained 9 bases not matched to a gene. This chain's CDR3 is CASSAGQGAAEQYF. CDR3 sequence (DNA): TGTGCCAGCAGCGCGGGACAGGGGGCGGCTGAGCAGTACTTC.

This chain links TRBV6-1 with TRBJ2-4; D unresolved. Germline V lookup: CDR1 MNHNS, CDR2 SASEGT. V lost 5 bases and J 4 bases, leaving 12 bases between the germline ends. The CDR3 has 14 amino acids. Here the CDR3 reads CASSQGPSKNIQYF. In nucleotides, the CDR3 is TGTGCCAGCAGTCAAGGGCCATCGAAAAACATTCAGTACTTC.

The rearrangement uses TRBV6-5 and TRBJ1-1; D gene unclear. This CDR3 is 14 amino acids long. Germline V gene lookup returns CDR1 MNHEY and CDR2 SVGAGI. Trimming removed 6 bases from V and 0 bases from J, with 11 bases in between. The chain's CDR3 is CASRPTVLNTEAFF. CDR3 sequence (DNA): TGTGCCAGCAGACCTACAGTTTTGAACACTGAAGCTTTCTTT.